Listed below are T cell receptor beta chains from one sample, sequenced in a study of response to subunit inactivated influenza vaccine. TCRdb redid the calling of the RT-PCR reads with MiXCR, one entry per CDR3 protein. The top ten hold about an eighth of the sample, which has some 500,000 distinct CDR3 sequences, over 10% seen once. The sequencing here drew on PBMCs from blood, taken around seven weeks after vaccination. The receptor source for this set is a man between 50 and 59 years old who received an inactivated influenza vaccine. The CDR3 runs from the conserved cysteine through the conserved F or W. The D gene is left open where the match is weak. Clone size is not always given. Where it is, it says once, few, many or a class for expanded clones.

14 | few | TRBJ2-7 | TRBD2 | TRBV10-3 | CAISGVSGSYEQYF | TGTGCCATCAGTGGGGTCAGCGGGAGTTACGAGCAGTACTTC
20 | NA | TRBJ1-2 | TRBD1 | TRBV7-6 | CASSLPPIEPGQGASYGYTF | TGTGCCAGCAGCTTACCTCCGATCGAACCGGGACAGGGGGCAAGCTATGGCTACACCTTC
17 | few | TRBJ2-1 | NA | TRBV28 | CASSFSDYLHSYNEQFF | TGTGCCAGCAGTTTTTCGGACTACCTTCACTCCTACAATGAGCAGTTCTTC
12 | few | TRBJ1-4 | NA | TRBV12-3/TRBV12-4 | CASSSRYEKLFF | TGTGCCAGCAGTTCACGGTATGAAAAACTGTTTTTT
14 | NA | TRBJ2-2 | TRBD1 | TRBV7-3 | CASSETGYTGELFF | TGTGCCAGCAGCGAGACAGGGTACACCGGGGAGCTGTTTTTT
15 | NA | TRBJ1-1 | TRBD1 | TRBV20-1 | CSARDRRQGRTEAFF | TGCAGTGCTAGAGATCGGAGACAGGGGAGAACTGAAGCTTTCTTT
14 | many | TRBJ2-7 | NA | TRBV6-5 | CASSYSGRVYEQYF | TGTGCCAGCAGTTACTCTGGCAGAGTGTACGAGCAGTACTTC
12 | few | TRBJ2-2 | NA | TRBV29-1 | CSVQLGRGELFF | TGCAGCGTTCAGCTAGGGAGGGGGGAGCTGTTTTTT
15 | many | TRBJ1-6 | NA | TRBV20-1 | CSARVVLNVGSPLHF | TGCAGTGCTAGAGTTGTCCTGAATGTGGGTTCACCCCTCCACTTT
14 | NA | TRBJ2-3 | NA | TRBV24-1 | CATSDWRLLDTQYF | TGTGCCACCAGTGATTGGCGGCTGCTTGATACGCAGTATTTT
16 | many | TRBJ2-2 | NA | TRBV20-1 | CSAYPSGPQAPGELFF | TGCAGTGCTTACCCCTCGGGACCTCAGGCACCCGGGGAGCTGTTTTTT
17 | many | TRBJ2-1 | NA | TRBV5-1 | CASSQTSSARVGDEQFF | TGCGCCAGCAGCCAGACGAGCTCAGCCAGGGTTGGCGATGAGCAGTTCTTC
12 | NA | TRBJ2-3 | NA | TRBV20-1 | CSARDRVDTQYF | TGCAGTGCTAGAGATCGGGTAGATACGCAGTATTTT
15 | many | TRBJ2-1 | TRBD2 | TRBV4-2 | CASSQELAGDNEQFF | TGTGCCAGCAGCCAAGAGCTAGCGGGGGACAATGAGCAGTTCTTC
15 | NA | TRBJ1-1 | NA | TRBV7-9 | CASSLGGGRGTEAFF | TGTGCCAGCAGCTTGGGAGGAGGTCGTGGCACTGAAGCTTTCTTT
13 | few | TRBJ2-5 | NA | TRBV2 | CASSEMAAETQYF | TGTGCCAGCAGTGAAATGGCTGCAGAGACCCAGTACTTC
15 | many | TRBJ2-7 | TRBD2 | TRBV20-1 | CSARDPAGGAREQYF | TGCAGTGCTAGAGATCCGGCGGGAGGGGCTCGGGAGCAGTACTTC
11 | NA | TRBJ2-1 | TRBD1 | TRBV29-1 | CSVRDSREQFF | TGCAGCGTGAGGGACAGTCGAGAGCAGTTCTTC
15 | NA | TRBJ2-1 | NA | TRBV28 | CASSLSLGPRNEQFF | TGTGCCAGCAGTTTATCGCTGGGGCCCCGCAATGAGCAGTTCTTC
18 | few | TRBJ2-3 | TRBD2 | TRBV5-1 | CASSLGLAGGPTLDTQYF | TGCGCCAGCAGCTTGGGACTAGCGGGAGGGCCGACTTTAGATACGCAGTATTTT
15 | many | TRBJ2-1 | TRBD2 | TRBV4-2 | CASSLLPGGTDEQFF | TGTGCCAGCAGCCTACTTCCGGGGGGGACCGATGAGCAGTTCTTC
11 | few | TRBJ2-1 | NA | TRBV12-3/TRBV12-4 | CASRGAGKQFF | TGTGCCAGCAGGGGTGCTGGGAAGCAGTTCTTC
15 | NA | TRBJ2-1 | TRBD2 | TRBV12-3/TRBV12-4 | CASTGGGTRYNEQFF | TGTGCCAGCACCGGGGGGGGGACCCGTTACAATGAGCAGTTCTTC
17 | NA | TRBJ2-3 | TRBD2 | TRBV7-2 | CASSQGTSGGVTDTQYF | TGTGCCAGCAGCCAAGGGACTAGCGGGGGGGTCACAGATACGCAGTATTTT
15 | NA | TRBJ2-2 | NA | TRBV3-1 | CASSQSLANTGELFF | TGTGCCAGCAGCCAATCTCTAGCGAACACCGGGGAGCTGTTTTTT
15 | few | TRBJ2-3 | NA | TRBV7-2 | CASSYRSMGTDTQYF | TGTGCCAGCAGCTATCGCTCTATGGGGACAGATACGCAGTATTTT
13 | NA | TRBJ2-2 | TRBD2 | TRBV6-6 | CASSSGMAGELFF | TGTGCCAGTTCTAGCGGGATGGCCGGGGAGCTGTTTTTT
16 | few | TRBJ2-7 | TRBD1 | TRBV20-1 | CSARAPGDRAPYEQYF | TGCAGTGCTAGAGCCCCCGGAGACAGGGCCCCCTACGAGCAGTACTTC
11 | NA | TRBJ2-1 | NA | TRBV29-1 | CSVEKLGEQFF | TGCAGCGTTGAAAAACTGGGTGAGCAGTTCTTC
13 | NA | TRBJ2-2 | NA | TRBV12-3/TRBV12-4 | CASSGTLTGELFF | TGTGCCAGCAGCGGGACCCTGACCGGGGAGCTGTTTTTT
15 | few | TRBJ1-6 | NA | TRBV12-3/TRBV12-4 | CASSLGGGRNSPLHF | TGTGCCAGCAGTTTAGGGGGAGGGCGGAATTCACCCCTCCACTTT
19 | NA | TRBJ2-1 | TRBD2 | TRBV2 | CASSAWASGSSSSYNEQFF | TGTGCCAGCAGTGCGTGGGCTAGCGGCTCCTCGAGCTCCTACAATGAGCAGTTCTTC
12 | many | TRBJ2-7 | NA | TRBV6-6 | CASSPLNYEQYF | TGTGCCAGCAGCCCTTTGAACTACGAGCAGTACTTC
14 | few | TRBJ2-2 | NA | TRBV12-3/TRBV12-4 | CASSTARDTGELFF | TGTGCCAGCAGTACCGCCAGGGACACCGGGGAGCTGTTTTTT
14 | NA | TRBJ2-7 | NA | TRBV28 | CASFPGRRNYEQYF | TGTGCCAGCTTTCCAGGGCGCCGGAACTACGAGCAGTACTTC
14 | many | TRBJ1-1 | NA | TRBV12-3/TRBV12-4 | CASSLRQKNTEAFF | TGTGCCAGCAGTTTACGTCAGAAGAACACTGAAGCTTTCTTT
15 | NA | TRBJ2-3 | TRBD2 | TRBV7-2 | CASSFKRGGGDTQYF | TGTGCCAGCAGCTTTAAGCGGGGGGGCGGGGATACGCAGTATTTT
15 | few | TRBJ2-1 | NA | TRBV7-2 | CASSLGYQVYNEQFF | TGTGCCAGCAGCTTAGGCTACCAGGTCTACAATGAGCAGTTCTTC
13 | few | TRBJ2-1 | NA | TRBV6-2/TRBV6-3 | CASSYGLHNEQFF | TGTGCCAGCAGTTACGGCTTGCACAATGAGCAGTTCTTC
12 | few | TRBJ2-7 | NA | TRBV2 | CASSIQIYEQYF | TGTGCCAGCAGTATACAGATTTACGAGCAGTACTTC
15 | NA | TRBJ2-3 | TRBD1 | TRBV29-1 | CSVSRTGTSTDTQYF | TGCAGCGTTAGCCGGACAGGGACTAGCACAGATACGCAGTATTTT
15 | few | TRBJ1-5 | NA | TRBV6-5 | CASSYETFSNQPQHF | TGTGCCAGCAGTTACGAGACATTTAGCAATCAGCCCCAGCATTTT
16 | many | TRBJ1-2 | NA | TRBV12-3/TRBV12-4 | CASSLNVVGGEYGYTF | TGTGCCAGCAGTTTGAATGTCGTAGGAGGGGAGTATGGCTACACCTTC
16 | few | TRBJ2-7 | NA | TRBV13 | CASSARKWGSFYEQYF | TGTGCCAGCAGCGCCCGTAAGTGGGGATCATTCTACGAGCAGTACTTC